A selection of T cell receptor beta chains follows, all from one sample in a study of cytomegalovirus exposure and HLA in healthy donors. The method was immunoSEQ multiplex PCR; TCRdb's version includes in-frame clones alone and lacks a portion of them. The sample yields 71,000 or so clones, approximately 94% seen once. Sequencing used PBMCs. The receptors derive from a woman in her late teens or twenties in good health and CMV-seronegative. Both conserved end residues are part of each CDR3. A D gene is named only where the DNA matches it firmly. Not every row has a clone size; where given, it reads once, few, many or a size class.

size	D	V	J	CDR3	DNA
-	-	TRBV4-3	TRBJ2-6	CASSQDFGRGTISSGANVLTF	TGCGCCAGCAGCCAAGATTTCGGCAGGGGTACCATCTCATCTGGGGCCAACGTCCTGACTTTC
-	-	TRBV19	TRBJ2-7	CASSSVSGPYEQYF	TGTGCCAGTAGTTCGGTTAGCGGACCCTACGAGCAGTACTTC
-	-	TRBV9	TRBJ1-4	CASSPQKGQGYNEKLFF	TGTGCCAGCAGCCCTCAGAAGGGTCAGGGGTATAATGAAAAACTGTTTTTT
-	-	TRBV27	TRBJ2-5	CASRGGQTQYF	TGTGCCAGCAGAGGGGGTCAGACCCAGTACTTC
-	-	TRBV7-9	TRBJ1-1	CASSSSGKGGVRTEAFF	TGTGCCAGCAGCTCCTCAGGGAAGGGGGGGGTAAGGACTGAAGCTTTCTTT
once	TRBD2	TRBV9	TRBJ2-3	CASSGYSGGNTDTQYF	TGTGCCAGCAGCGGTTATAGCGGGGGTAACACAGATACGCAGTATTTT
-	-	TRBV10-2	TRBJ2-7	CASSELAYEQYF	TGCGCCAGCAGTGAACTTGCCTACGAGCAGTACTTC
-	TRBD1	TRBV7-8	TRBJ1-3	CASSLGQQGGPKSTIYF	TGTGCCAGCAGCTTAGGGCAGCAGGGGGGACCCAAAAGCACCATATATTTT
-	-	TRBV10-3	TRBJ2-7	CAISATGEQYF	TGTGCCATCAGTGCCACGGGGGAGCAGTACTTC
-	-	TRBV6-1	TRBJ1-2	CASSEIGGYGYTF	TGTGCCAGCAGTGAAATTGGAGGCTATGGCTACACCTTC
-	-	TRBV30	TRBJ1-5	CAWSLTGRDQPQHF	TGTGCCTGGAGTCTCACAGGGAGAGATCAGCCCCAGCATTTT
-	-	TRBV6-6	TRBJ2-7	CASLEPAGLRPYEQYF	TGTGCCAGCCTAGAACCTGCGGGACTGAGACCCTACGAGCAGTACTTC